A single sample gave rise to the 29 T cell receptor beta chains below, sequenced in a study of vaccination and CD4 T cells after COVID-19. Their antigen targets remain unknown. The treatment: roughly 11-day PBMC culture with coronavirus spike peptide pools or control peptides (ViraFEST assay). Once obtained from cultured CD4+ T cells, the DNA was sequenced using the Oncomine TCR Beta short-read assay. TCRdb fed the PCR reads into MiXCR, producing one record per CDR3 protein. The sample contains approximately 15,000 distinct CDR3 sequences, roughly 50% of which appear only once. The sequenced material came from CD4+ T cells from blood, cultured in vitro. These receptors were taken from a human donor who had recovered from COVID-19.

The chain carries TRBV10-1 and TRBJ2-5, with D maybe TRBD1 (5 bases). V gave up 3 bases and J gave up 8 bases, with 10 bases separating them. The CDR3 has 12 residues. Germline V gene lookup returns CDR1 WNHNN and CDR2 SYGVQD (reference sequence). The CDR3: CASSETGRTQYF. The DNA of the CDR3 is TGCGCCAGCAGTGAAACAGGTAGAACCCAGTACTTC.

The chain uses TRBV12-3 or TRBV12-4 and TRBJ2-1; TRBD1 might be the D (6 bases). This CDR3 has 13 amino acids. Trimming stripped 8 bases from V and 10 bases from J, with 18 bases between. CDR3 sequence: CASFANTGTEQFF. In DNA, the CDR3 is TGTGCCAGCTTTGCCAACACCGGGACAGAGCAGTTCTTC.

This clonotype was counted only a few times. The rearrangement joins TRBV12-3 or TRBV12-4 to TRBJ1-2; D remains unclear. The CDR3 is 15 amino acids. V gave up 0 bases and J gave up 6 bases, with 14 bases separating them. In DNA form, the CDR3 reads TGTGCCAGCAGTTTAGCCCGTCGGTTACATCATGGCTACACCTTC. Protein: CASSLARRLHHGYTF.

This clonotype was picked up a small number of times. J is TRBJ2-3 and V is TRBV24-1; D is ambiguous. The CDR3 covers 13 residues. With 3 bases removed from V and 2 bases from J, the gap between germline ends came to 5 bases. Germline CDR1 and CDR2: KGHDR and SFDVKD. The CDR3 DNA reads TGTGCCACCAGTGATAAGTACACAGATACGCAGTATTTT. Its translation is CATSDKYTDTQYF.

The chain has TRBV20-1 and TRBJ2-1; the match to TRBD1 covers 9 bases. V gave up 3 bases and J gave up 7 bases; unmatched junction bases: 4. The CDR3 length is 13 residues. CDR1 is DFQATT, CDR2 SNEGSKA, per germline (reference sequence). CDR3 amino acids: CSARGGQGNEQFF. CDR3 DNA sequence: TGCAGTGCTAGGGGGGGACAGGGAAATGAGCAGTTCTTC.

The chain combines TRBV7-2 with TRBJ2-5; tentatively, D is TRBD1 (6 bases). V was pared by 5 bases and J by 4 bases, with 20 bases between. This CDR3 has 16 residues. Germline V gene data show CDR1 as SGHTA and CDR2 as FQGNSA. The CDR3 protein is CASSRTITRGGETQYF. The CDR3 coding sequence is TGTGCCAGCAGCCGAACAATCACCAGGGGCGGAGAGACCCAGTACTTC.

This clonotype has just a few counts. V gene TRBV7-6 combines with J gene TRBJ2-1; 10 bases align to TRBD2. The J segment lost 3 bases and the V segment lost 7 bases, leaving 18 bases of the junction unmatched. CDR3 size: 19 residues. Germline loops: CDR1 SGHVS, CDR2 FNYEAQ. The CDR3 spells CASIDRSPKREGLYNEQFF. DNA for the CDR3: TGTGCCAGCATCGATAGATCCCCAAAGCGGGAGGGCCTCTACAATGAGCAGTTCTTC.

In this sample, this clonotype turned up a few times. The chain joins TRBV21-1 to TRBJ2-1; the DNA was not compared with TRBD2, the D call given in the table. TRBV21-1 has pseudogene status. This CDR3 is built from 15 residues. CDR3 region: CASSKSLADYNEQFF. CDR3 nucleotides: TGTGCCAGCAGCAAATCTTTAGCGGACTACAATGAGCAGTTCTTC.

This chain joins TRBV5-4 and TRBJ2-5; tentative D call: TRBD2 (6 bases). CDR3 length: 14 amino acids. Germline lookup yields CDR1 SGHNT and CDR2 YYREEE (reference sequence). The V and J ends lost 2 bases and 1 base respectively, with 9 bases between them. CDR3 sequence reads: CASSFGAGQETQYF. CDR3 sequence (DNA): TGTGCCAGCAGCTTTGGAGCGGGCCAAGAGACCCAGTACTTC. Together with reference TRBV5-4 and TRBJ2-5, the CDR3 gives the full variable domain: ETGVTQSPTHLIKTRGQQVTLRCSSQSGHNTVSWYQQALGQGPQFIFQYYREEENGRGNFPPRFSGLQFPNYSSELNVNALELDDSALYLCASSFGAGQETQYFGPGTRLLVL.

V is TRBV7-9 and J is TRBJ2-3, with 10 bases identical to TRBD2. Losses at the gene ends were 5 bases for V and 6 bases for J; bases not matched to a gene: 11. Germline assignment: CDR1 SEHNR and CDR2 FQNEAQ (reference sequence). CDR3 length: 16 residues. CDR3 in DNA: TGTGCCAGCAGCCACTCCCTAGCGGGAGAGGTGGATACGCAGTATTTT. Its protein product is CASSHSLAGEVDTQYF.

V gene TRBV28 combines with J gene TRBJ1-3; D is perhaps TRBD1 (6 bases). Germline V gene data show CDR1 as MDHEN and CDR2 as SYDVKM. Trimming stripped 3 bases from V and 16 bases from J, with 13 bases between. This CDR3 is built from 11 residues. The CDR3 region has the DNA TGTGCCAGCAGTTTGAACAGGGCGTTGTATTTT. Its protein product is CASSLNRALYF.

The chain employs TRBV19 and TRBJ1-6; D might be TRBD1 (5 bases). The germline V and J ends were trimmed by 3 bases and 10 bases, with 19 bases remaining between them. Germline-derived CDR1 and CDR2 are LNHDA and SQIVND (reference sequence). CDR3 length equals 16 residues. This CDR3 reads CASSMGRDGVRSPLHF. DNA of the CDR3: TGTGCCAGTAGTATGGGGCGGGACGGAGTTCGATCACCCCTCCACTTT.

V is TRBV30 and J is TRBJ2-2, with 9 positions matching TRBD1. The trim removed 4 bases at V and 7 bases at J, leaving 10 bases unmatched. The germline V gene encodes CDR1 GTSNPN and CDR2 SVGIG (reference sequence). The CDR3 runs to 15 residues. This CDR3 is CAWTPGTGLNGELFF. In DNA form, the CDR3 reads TGTGCCTGGACCCCCGGGACAGGGTTGAACGGGGAGCTGTTTTTT.

The chain combines TRBV12-3 or TRBV12-4 with TRBJ2-7; 11 bases are shared with TRBD2. CDR3 length: 16 residues. Trimming cost V 2 bases and J 4 bases; bases outside gene matches: 7. CDR3: CASSLSTGLAGYEQYF. CDR3 DNA: TGTGCCAGCAGTTTATCTACCGGACTAGCGGGTTACGAGCAGTACTTC.

The chain carries TRBV7-9 and TRBJ1-1; D is ambiguous. This CDR3 is 13 amino acids long. Trimming took off 5 bases at V and 0 bases at J, with 7 bases between the two ends. Germline CDR1 SEHNR, CDR2 FQNEAQ (reference sequence). CDR3 sequence reads: CASSRDMNTEAFF. CDR3 nucleotides: TGTGCCAGCAGCAGGGATATGAACACTGAAGCTTTCTTT.

The chain links TRBV7-9 to TRBJ2-2, with D hard to call. CDR3 length: 15 residues. V gave up 0 bases and J gave up 7 bases, with 12 bases separating them. Germline V lookup: CDR1 SEHNR, CDR2 FQNEAQ (reference sequence). Here the CDR3 reads CASSLALGKFGELFF. The CDR3 DNA sequence: TGTGCCAGCAGCTTAGCTCTGGGGAAGTTCGGGGAGCTGTTTTTT.

J is TRBJ2-1 and V is TRBV6-1; D may be TRBD1 (6 bases). Trimming took 7 bases from V and 0 from J, leaving 16 bases between them. Germline V gene lookup returns CDR1 MNHNS and CDR2 SASEGT. The CDR3 contains 16 residues. The CDR3 protein is CASIPSTGISYNEQFF. The CDR3 nucleotides read TGTGCCAGCATCCCCAGCACAGGGATCTCCTACAATGAGCAGTTCTTC.

The CDR3 bases are TGTGCCAGCAGTTCCGTGCTCCATCAGAAGCCCCAGCATTTT. It codes for CASSSVLHQKPQHF. The rearrangement links TRBV12-3 or TRBV12-4 to TRBJ1-5; D unclear. The CDR3 has 14 amino acids. V lost 4 bases and J lost 8, with 15 bases in between.

The chain combines TRBV6-1 with TRBJ1-2, with 8 bases identical to TRBD1. The V gene end was trimmed by 8 bases and the J gene end by 6 bases; junction bases not matched to a gene: 11. Per the germline V gene, CDR1 is MNHNS and CDR2 is SASEGT. The length of the CDR3 is 14 residues. CDR3 nucleotides: TGTGCCAGCTCAGCTGGACAGGGTAGGAATGGCTACACCTTC. Residues: CASSAGQGRNGYTF.

For the CDR3, the DNA is TGTGCCAGCAGGACGCATAACTATGGCTACACCTTC. This sequence encodes CASRTHNYGYTF. The chain has TRBV27 and TRBJ1-2; no definite D call. Per the germline V gene, CDR1 is MNHEY and CDR2 is SMNVEV (reference sequence). V shed 6 bases and J shed 1 base, with 6 bases lying between them. The CDR3 has 12 residues.

V and J are TRBV11-3 and TRBJ2-7, with 9 bases aligning to TRBD2. Germline V gives CDR1 SGHNT, CDR2 YENEEA. The CDR3 loop spans 15 amino acids. Trimming took 5 bases from V and 2 from J; bases not matched to a gene: 7. The CDR3 spells CASSRGLAEAYEQYF. Written as DNA, the CDR3 is TGTGCCAGCAGCCGGGGACTAGCCGAAGCCTACGAGCAGTACTTC.

This clonotype was counted only a few times. This sequence joins TRBV2 and TRBJ2-7; 9 positions match TRBD2. V lost 6 bases and J lost 2; bases outside the gene matches: 5. In germline, CDR1 is SNHLY, CDR2 FYNNEI. The length of the CDR3 is 14 residues. The CDR3 DNA reads TGTGCCAGCAGCCCTAGCGGGGTCCCCTACGAGCAGTACTTC. Its protein product is CASSPSGVPYEQYF. Filled out from reference TRBV2 and TRBJ2-7, the complete variable domain reads EPEVTQTPSHQVTQMGQEVILRCVPISNHLYFYWYRQILGQKVEFLVSFYNNEISEKSEIFDDQFSVERPDGSNFTLKIRSTKLEDSAMYFCASSPSGVPYEQYFGPGTRLTVT.

The CDR3 DNA sequence: TGTGCCAGTATGGTCCAGGCGAACACCGGGGAGCTGTTTTTT. This translates into CASMVQANTGELFF. The chain uses TRBV19 and TRBJ2-2; D unresolved. This CDR3 contains 14 residues. Germline values: CDR1 LNHDA, CDR2 SQIVND (reference sequence). V gave up 7 bases and J gave up 0 bases, with 9 bases separating them.

This clonotype was observed a few times. The chain has TRBV20-1 and TRBJ2-3; 11 nucleotides match TRBD2. Germline trimming cut 5 bases from V and 3 bases from J; bases unmatched to any gene: 4. This CDR3 has 14 residues. Germline assignment: CDR1 DFQATT and CDR2 SNEGSKA (reference sequence). The CDR3 DNA is TGCAGTGCTGAAATAGCGGGGGGGACAGATACGCAGTATTTT. This translates into CSAEIAGGTDTQYF.

This rearrangement joins TRBV27 to TRBJ1-5; the match to TRBD1 covers 9 bases. The CDR3 contains 14 residues. Unmatched junction bases numbered 7, after V lost 6 bases and J lost 7 bases. CDR1 is MNHEY, CDR2 SMNVEV, per germline (reference sequence). The CDR3 bases are TGTGCCAGCAGCTCCGGGACAGGGTTACAGCCCCAGCATTTT. Amino acid sequence: CASSSGTGLQPQHF.

This chain connects TRBV6-5 to TRBJ1-6; 9 bases match TRBD1. Trimming cost V 2 bases and J 5 bases; bases outside gene matches: 16. From germline, CDR1 is MNHEY and CDR2 SVGAGI. The CDR3 runs to 20 residues. The CDR3, as DNA: TGTGCCAGCAGTTACAGCTCCGGGACAGGGAGGAGCGCGGATAATTCACCCCTCCACTTT. Translating gives CASSYSSGTGRSADNSPLHF.

This chain connects TRBV20-1 to TRBJ2-7; TRBD2 matches at 14 bases. This CDR3 has 15 amino acids. Losses at the gene ends were 6 bases for V and 0 bases for J; bases not matched to a gene: 4. Germline CDR1 reads DFQATT; CDR2 reads SNEGSKA (reference sequence). CDR3 sequence: CSALTSGGASYEQYF. The DNA of the CDR3 is TGCAGTGCCCTGACTAGCGGGGGGGCCTCCTACGAGCAGTACTTC.

The chain employs TRBV4-2 and TRBJ2-1; 11 positions agree with TRBD2. This CDR3 is built from 20 residues. The germline V gene has CDR1 LGHNA and CDR2 YNFKEQ. V trimming: 5 bases; J trimming: 0 bases; junction bases outside the gene matches: 15. The CDR3 nucleotides read TGTGCCAGCAGCGAAAGACTAGCGGGGTCTCACCAGAGCTCCTACAATGAGCAGTTCTTC. Its protein is CASSERLAGSHQSSYNEQFF.

The rearrangement uses TRBV20-1 and TRBJ2-3; D may be TRBD2 (6 bases). The CDR3 spans 16 residues. The ends were cut back, 0 bases at V and 4 bases at J, with 17 bases in the middle. From germline, CDR1 is DFQATT and CDR2 SNEGSKA (reference sequence). CDR3 amino acids: CSARDRGSGGPDTQYF. CDR3 nucleotides: TGCAGTGCTAGAGATCGGGGTAGCGGCGGTCCAGATACGCAGTATTTT.